This T cell receptor (beta chain) was identified in a study of shared clonotypes between healthy human individuals. Study at large: Three plates each covered CD4 naive and memory; CD8 naive two, CD8 memory one.

The table came from immunoSEQ multiplex PCR; TCRdb's copy has only in-frame clones and leaves some out. The data contain under 1,900,000 clones, approximately 98.5% of them singletons. Findings and limits, study-wide: Some clonotypes were shared by all four sorted-subset donors, while others were not shared. The non-shared ones had lower generation probabilities than the shared ones.

Trimming took off 3 bases at V and 1 base at J, with 7 bases between the two ends. Germline V gives CDR1 SQVTM, CDR2 ANQGSEA. This CDR3 has 12 amino acids. The donors were all Caucasian adults (living in Nashville, Tennessee). Splitting of CD4+ cells produced CD45RA+ naive and CD45RA-negative memory subsets. Of note for this clone: Its antigen is currently unknown.

The sequence derives from a man aged 25 to 40 in good health. Sequenced: naive CD4+ T cells sorted from blood. Stated subset: CD45RA+ positively selected. The chain couples TRBV29-1 to TRBJ2-7; D gene uncertain. This CDR3 is CSVEFGSYEQYF. In DNA form, the CDR3 reads TGCAGCGTTGAGTTCGGATCCTACGAGCAGTACTTC.